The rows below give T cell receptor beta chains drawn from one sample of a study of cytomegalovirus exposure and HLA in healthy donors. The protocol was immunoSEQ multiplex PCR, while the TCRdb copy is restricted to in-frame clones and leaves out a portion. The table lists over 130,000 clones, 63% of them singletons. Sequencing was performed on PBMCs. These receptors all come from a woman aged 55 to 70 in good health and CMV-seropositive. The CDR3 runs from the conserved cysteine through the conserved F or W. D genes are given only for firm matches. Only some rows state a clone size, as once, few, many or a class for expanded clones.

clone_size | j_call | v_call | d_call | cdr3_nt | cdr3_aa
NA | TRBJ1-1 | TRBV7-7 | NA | TGTGCTAGCAGCCCCAGTTTGAACACTGAAGCTTTCTTT | CASSPSLNTEAFF
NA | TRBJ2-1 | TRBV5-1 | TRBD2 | TGCGCCAGCAGCTCTTTAGCGGGAGGGGACAATGAGCAGTTCTTC | CASSSLAGGDNEQFF
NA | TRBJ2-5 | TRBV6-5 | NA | TGTGCCAGCAGTTACTCCCCGGGGAGCCAAGAGACCCAGTACTTC | CASSYSPGSQETQYF
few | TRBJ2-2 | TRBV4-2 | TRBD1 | TGTGCCAGCAGCCTCGGGACAGGGAACACCGGGGAGCTGTTTTTT | CASSLGTGNTGELFF
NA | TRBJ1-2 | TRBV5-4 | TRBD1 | TGTGCCAGCAGCTTCACAGGGGTAGTGGGCTACACCTTC | CASSFTGVVGYTF
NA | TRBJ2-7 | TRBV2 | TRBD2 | TGTGCCAGCAAGCTAGCGGGGGACTACGAGCAGTACTTC | CASKLAGDYEQYF
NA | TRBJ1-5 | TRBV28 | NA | TGTGCCAGCGGGAGGGAAACTGGCTATAGCAATCAGCCCCAGCATTTT | CASGRETGYSNQPQHF
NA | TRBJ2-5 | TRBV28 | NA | TGTGCCAGCAGTTTATCGGACAGAGGGACCCAGTACTTC | CASSLSDRGTQYF
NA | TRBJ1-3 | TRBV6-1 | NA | TGTGCCATCCTTGACAACGTAACCACCATATATTTT | CAILDNVTTIYF
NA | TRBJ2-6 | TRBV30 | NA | TGTGCCTGGAGTGTAGGCGGGGCTGGGGCCAACGTCCTGACTTTC | CAWSVGGAGANVLTF
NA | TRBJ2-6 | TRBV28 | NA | TGTGCCAGCAGTTTAATAGAATCTGGGGCCAACGTCCTGACTTTC | CASSLIESGANVLTF
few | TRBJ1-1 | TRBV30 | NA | TGTGCCTGGAGTCTTCAAAACCTAGGGGGTACTGAAGCTTTCTTT | CAWSLQNLGGTEAFF
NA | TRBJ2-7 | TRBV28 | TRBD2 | TGTGCCACCTTGTCGGGGGGATCGAGGAACTTC | CATLSGGSRNF
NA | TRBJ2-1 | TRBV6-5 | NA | TGTGCCAGCAGTTACTCAGAGAGTCCCTACAATGAGCAGTTCTTC | CASSYSESPYNEQFF
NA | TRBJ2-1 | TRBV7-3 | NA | TGTGCCAGCAGCCTTTCCCGGACAGAGCAGTTCTTC | CASSLSRTEQFF
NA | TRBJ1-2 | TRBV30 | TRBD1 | TGTGCCTGGAGTGTGACAGGGGGGTACTATGGCTACACCTTC | CAWSVTGGYYGYTF
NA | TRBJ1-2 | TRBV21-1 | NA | TGTGCCAGCAGCAAAGCGGGCGTGACAGGGGGTAGGAATGGCTACACCTTC | CASSKAGVTGGRNGYTF
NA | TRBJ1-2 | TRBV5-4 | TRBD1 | TGTGCCAGCAGTGACCCGAGGACAGGGAACTATGGCTACACCTTC | CASSDPRTGNYGYTF
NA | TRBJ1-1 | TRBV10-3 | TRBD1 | TGTGCCATCAGCGACAGGGGTGGGGTCATGAACACTGAAGCTTTCTTT | CAISDRGGVMNTEAFF
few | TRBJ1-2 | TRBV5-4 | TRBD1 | TGTGCCAGCAGCTTGGACAGGGGGCGCGGGGATGGCTACACCTTC | CASSLDRGRGDGYTF